These 22 T cell receptor beta chains were all obtained from the same sample, sequenced in a study of blood T cell repertoires in COVID-19. The assay was immunoSEQ multiplex PCR, and TCRdb's table has in-frame clones only and misses some. The sample lists roughly 100,000 clones, about 89% occurring once. The sequencing input was peripheral blood. The source is a human donor in a cohort sampled during active COVID-19.

The rearrangement links TRBV11-3 to TRBJ2-7, with TRBD2 matching 9 bases. The length of the CDR3 is 16 residues. Germline loops: CDR1 SGHNT, CDR2 YENEEA. Germline trimming cut 2 bases from V and 3 bases from J; bases unmatched to any gene: 8. This chain's CDR3 is CASSLTPAGGGYEQYF. Written as DNA, the CDR3 is TGTGCCAGCAGCTTAACCCCAGCGGGGGGAGGCTACGAGCAGTACTTC.

The CDR3 loop reads CASSPSSGLAGVETQYF. CDR3 sequence (DNA): TGTGCCAGCAGCCCCTCAAGCGGGCTAGCGGGGGTAGAGACCCAGTACTTC. This chain links TRBV3-1 (or the pseudogene TRBV3-2) with TRBJ2-5; 10 bases fit TRBD2. The trim removed 4 bases at V and 4 bases at J, leaving 12 bases unmatched. The CDR3 totals 17 residues. Germline CDR1 and CDR2: LGHDT and YNNKEL (reference sequence).

The V and J genes are TRBV28 and TRBJ2-2; tentative D call: TRBD1 (6 bases). The CDR3 runs to 15 residues. Per germline, CDR1 MDHEN and CDR2 SYDVKM. Trimming took off 5 bases at V and 1 base at J, with 11 bases between the two ends. The CDR3 DNA reads as TGTGCCAGCAGTCTGGGACAAGTGAACACCGGGGAGCTGTTTTTT. Translated, it gives CASSLGQVNTGELFF.

The chain carries TRBV5-6 and TRBJ2-7; 7 bases match TRBD1. This CDR3 has 14 residues. Germline CDR1 and CDR2: SGHDT and YYEEEE. After removal of 4 bases from V and 7 bases from J, the junction contained 11 bases not matched to a gene. The CDR3 protein is CASSQRTGQREQYF. CDR3 DNA sequence: TGTGCCAGCAGCCAAAGGACAGGACAGAGGGAGCAGTACTTC. The full variable domain, completed using reference TRBV5-6 and TRBJ2-7, is DAGVTQSPTHLIKTRGQQVTLRCSPKSGHDTVSWYQQALGQGPQFIFQYYEEEERQRGNFPDRFSGHQFPNYSSELNVNALLLGDSALYLCASSQRTGQREQYFGPGTRLTVT.

The V call is TRBV6-2 or TRBV6-3, the J call TRBJ2-2; a weak D match, TRBD2 (7 bases). V shed 6 bases and J shed 4 bases, with 24 bases lying between them. CDR3 size: 18 residues. CDR1 and CDR2 (germline): MNHEY, SVGEGT. In nucleotides, the CDR3 is TGTGCCAGCAGCCGGTGGGGAGGGGGTAGCGGTTCCACCGGGGAGCTGTTTTTT. Translating gives CASSRWGGGSGSTGELFF.

In DNA form, the CDR3 reads TGTGCCAGCAGGATTCCAGGGGGCGCTGGGGCCAACGTCCTGACTTTC. It yields the protein CASRIPGGAGANVLTF. The gene calls are TRBV28 and TRBJ2-6; the match to TRBD1 covers 8 bases. V gave up 6 bases and J gave up 2 bases; unmatched junction bases: 6. CDR1 is MDHEN, CDR2 SYDVKM, per germline. CDR3 size: 16 residues.

The rearrangement joins TRBV19 to TRBJ1-2, with 10 positions matching TRBD1. V was clipped by 5 bases and J by 4 bases; unmatched bases: 7. CDR1 LNHDA and CDR2 SQIVND come from the germline V gene (reference sequence). This CDR3 contains 15 residues. This CDR3 is CASSLTTGGVYGYTF. CDR3 nucleotide sequence: TGTGCCAGTAGTTTGACGACAGGGGGCGTCTATGGCTACACCTTC.

The chain has TRBV5-6 and TRBJ2-2; D gene ambiguous. CDR1 is SGHDT and CDR2 is YYEEEE in the germline V gene. Trimming stripped 1 base from V and 0 bases from J, with 4 bases between. The CDR3 runs 14 residues. CDR3 DNA: TGTGCCAGCAGCTTGTCCGCGAACACCGGGGAGCTGTTTTTT. It yields the protein CASSLSANTGELFF.

The CDR3 bases are TGTGCCAGCAGCTTAGGAGGTCACGGCACTGAAGCTTTCTTT. Amino acids: CASSLGGHGTEAFF. The chain carries TRBV5-4 and TRBJ1-1, with D hard to call. With 2 bases removed from V and 4 bases from J, the gap between germline ends came to 12 bases. The CDR3 is 14 amino acids. CDR1 and CDR2 from the germline V gene are SGHNT and YYREEE (reference sequence).

The rearrangement uses TRBV6-1 and TRBJ2-3; D is uncertain. Trimming stripped 0 bases from V and 2 bases from J, with 12 bases between. The CDR3 is 16 residues long. From germline, CDR1 is MNHNS and CDR2 SASEGT. CDR3 sequence reads: CASSEALFQSTDTQYF. The DNA for the CDR3 is TGTGCCAGCAGTGAAGCGCTGTTTCAGTCCACAGATACGCAGTATTTT.

This clone was counted between two and nine times. This chain links TRBV27 with TRBJ1-6; D ambiguous. Germline V gives CDR1 MNHEY, CDR2 SMNVEV (reference sequence). The V gene lost 0 bases and the J gene lost 11 bases, with 17 bases spanning the gap. The CDR3 contains 16 residues. CDR3 region: CASSLSGSSPSPPLHF. The CDR3 nucleotides read TGTGCCAGCAGTTTATCGGGCAGCAGCCCCAGCCCACCCCTCCACTTT.

As to this clone: One junction end does not reproduce the germline sequence, and a read error may be involved. The gene calls are TRBV27 and TRBJ2-5; no clear D gene. CDR1 and CDR2 (germline): MNHEY, SMNVEV (reference sequence). The CDR3 loop spans 15 amino acids. CDR3 bases: TGTGCCAGCAGCCCCTCTAGGAATGCCCAAGGGACCCAGTACTTC. Protein: CASSPSRNAQGTQYF.

Comments on this clone: One end of the junction does not line up with germline, which may come from a read error. The chain has TRBV6-5 and TRBJ2-1; D is uncertain. Germline V gene sequence: CDR1 MNHEY, CDR2 SVGAGI. The CDR3 is 13 amino acids. CDR3 sequence (DNA): TGTGCCAGCAGCCCCTACTCCCACAATGAGCAGTTCTTC. This codes for CASSPYSHNEQFF.

This rearrangement joins TRBV11-2 to TRBJ2-1; 8 nucleotides line up with TRBD2. Trimming took 1 base from V and 4 from J; bases not matched to a gene: 3. Per germline, CDR1 SGHAT and CDR2 FQNNGV. The CDR3 loop spans 15 amino acids. CDR3 nucleotides: TGTGCCAGCAGCTTAGCGGGAGGGCCTTACAATGAGCAGTTCTTC. Amino acid sequence: CASSLAGGPYNEQFF.

This rearrangement joins TRBV5-8 to TRBJ1-2, with TRBD1 matching 11 bases. V lost 4 bases, J lost 6 bases, and 11 bases stayed unmatched. Germline V gene data show CDR1 as SGHTS and CDR2 as YDEGEE. The CDR3 is made up of 16 amino acids. The CDR3, as DNA: TGTGCCAGCAGCCAGCTGGGACAGGGGGGCAAAAATGGCTACACCTTC. Translating gives CASSQLGQGGKNGYTF.

This chain joins TRBV18 and TRBJ2-7; no reliable D call. V lost 6 bases to trimming and J lost 3 bases, with 6 bases between them. The CDR3 is 11 amino acids. CDR1 is KGHSH, CDR2 LQKENI, per germline. In DNA form, the CDR3 reads TGTGCCAGCTCTAGGAGCTACGAGCAGTACTTC. Translating gives CASSRSYEQYF.

Details on this clone: The same CDR3 can be traced to other DNA sequences in this sample. The CDR3 region has the DNA TGTGCCAGCAGGAGCGGGGGGGCCCTCTACGAGCAGTACTTC. This gives the protein CASRSGGALYEQYF. The chain joins TRBV6-5 to TRBJ2-7; 10 nucleotides match TRBD2. The CDR3 is 14 residues long. The germline V gene encodes CDR1 MNHEY and CDR2 SVGAGI. Trimming cost V 6 bases and J 3 bases; bases outside gene matches: 5.

V is TRBV4-3 and J is TRBJ2-2, with D possibly being TRBD2 (5 bases). This CDR3 has 16 residues. Trimming shortened V by 0 bases and J by 1 base, and 9 bases separated the two germline ends. Per germline, CDR1 LGHNA and CDR2 YSLEER. The CDR3 DNA reads as TGCGCCAGCAGCCAAGAGGGAGCGGTGAACACCGGGGAGCTGTTTTTT. It specifies CASSQEGAVNTGELFF.

This chain joins TRBV4-1 and TRBJ1-1, with D possibly being TRBD1 (5 bases). The CDR3 extends over 14 amino acids. Trimming took off 4 bases at V and 3 bases at J, with 12 bases between the two ends. In germline, CDR1 is MGHRA, CDR2 YSYEKL. The CDR3 DNA sequence: TGCGCCAGCAGCCTTCAGGGAAGTGACACTGAAGCTTTCTTT. Translating it yields CASSLQGSDTEAFF.

Only one count was recorded for this clone. J is TRBJ2-2 and V is TRBV6-5; 8 positions match TRBD1. V dropped 6 bases and J dropped 3; count of bases not matched to a gene: 6. CDR1 MNHEY and CDR2 SVGAGI come from the germline V gene. CDR3 size: 15 residues. As DNA, the CDR3 is TGTGCCAGCAGCGCAGGGACAGGTTACACCGGGGAGCTGTTTTTT. Protein: CASSAGTGYTGELFF.

This clone occurred once. V and J are TRBV5-1 and TRBJ1-2; no definite D call. The ends were cut back, 0 bases at V and 3 bases at J, with 6 bases in the middle. The CDR3 spans 13 residues. Per germline, CDR1 SGHRS and CDR2 YFSETQ. The DNA of the CDR3 is TGCGCCAGCAGCTTGGGACACGACTATGGCTACACCTTC. Its translation is CASSLGHDYGYTF.

The J gene is TRBJ2-1, the V gene TRBV28, with 10 bases that match TRBD1. The ends lost 5 bases at V and 2 bases at J; junction bases unmatched: 3. CDR1 is MDHEN, CDR2 SYDVKM, per germline. The CDR3 is made up of 15 amino acids. In DNA, the CDR3 is TGTGCCAGCAGTGAGGGACAGGGGACCTACAATGAGCAGTTCTTC. It specifies CASSEGQGTYNEQFF.